This passage covers 26 T cell receptor beta chains from one sample sequenced in a study of blood T cells in healthy people across ages. Primed by a sample-barcoded 5' primer and a J-beta primer mix, a second PCR proceeded for 7 to 11 cycles. MiXCR, run by TCRdb on the 5' RACE reads, gives a single entry per CDR3 protein. The data show about 780,000 distinct CDR3 sequences, 46% seen once. The sample comprised blood. All receptors come from a man older than 75 in good health.

This clonotype was detected ten times or more. The chain has TRBV28 and TRBJ2-1; D is uncertain. CDR1 is MDHEN and CDR2 is SYDVKM in the germline V gene. This CDR3 spans 13 amino acids. The ends were cut back, 6 bases at V and 8 bases at J, with 14 bases in the middle. CDR3 protein: CASSRTVSYEQFF. CDR3 DNA: TGTGCCAGCAGCCGGACCGTTAGCTATGAGCAGTTCTTC.

This clonotype was seen only a few times. The chain recombines TRBV4-3 with TRBJ2-1, with D perhaps being TRBD1 or TRBD2 (6 bases each). Germline V lookup: CDR1 LGHNA, CDR2 YSLEER. The CDR3 has 18 residues. Trimming took 0 bases from V and 10 from J, leaving 25 bases between them. The CDR3 sequence: CASSQEILGSGFRGEQFF. Written as DNA, the CDR3 is TGCGCCAGCAGCCAAGAAATCCTAGGTAGCGGTTTTAGGGGGGAGCAGTTCTTC.

The chain is built from TRBV29-1 and TRBJ2-1; the match to TRBD1 covers 9 bases. CDR3 length: 15 residues. The V segment lost 3 bases and the J segment 7 bases; nucleotides outside the gene matches: 10. Germline-derived CDR1 and CDR2 are SQVTM and ANQGSEA. In nucleotides, the CDR3 is TGCAGCGTTGATGGCATCGGGACAGGGTGGAATGAGCAGTTCTTC. Translation: CSVDGIGTGWNEQFF.

This sequence joins TRBV5-1 and TRBJ1-1; D not certain. V was shortened by 1 base and J by 7 bases, with 14 bases between the two germline ends. The germline V gene has CDR1 SGHRS and CDR2 YFSETQ. This CDR3 spans 14 amino acids. CDR3 sequence: CASSLSAATLEAFF. CDR3 coding DNA: TGCGCCAGCAGCTTGTCGGCAGCAACCCTTGAAGCTTTCTTT.

V gene TRBV15 combines with J gene TRBJ1-1; D uncertain. The V end lost 0 bases, the J end lost 1 base, and 9 bases lay between the germline ends. There are 15 residues in the CDR3. CDR1 is LNHNV and CDR2 is YYDKDF in the germline V gene (reference sequence). In DNA, the CDR3 is TGTGCCACCAGCAGAGATCCGGCGGAGAACACTGAAGCTTTCTTT. As protein: CATSRDPAENTEAFF.

Worth noting for this clonotype: The junction differs from germline at one of its ends, possibly a read error. The V and J genes are TRBV7-2 and TRBJ1-4; no clear D. Germline CDR1 is SGHTA and CDR2 is FQGNSA. The CDR3 runs 14 residues. For the CDR3, the DNA is TGTGCCAGCAGCTTCCCTGCAACTAATGAAAAGCTGTTTTTT. Its protein product is CASSFPATNEKLFF.

The chain couples TRBV7-2 to TRBJ2-1; 10 positions match TRBD1. The CDR3 has 21 residues. CDR1 SGHTA and CDR2 FQGNSA come from the germline V gene. Trimming removed 3 bases from V and 4 bases from J; junction bases left unmatched: 21. The CDR3 DNA sequence: TGTGCCAGCAGCTTTGCTCCCGGGACAGGGGTTCGTCTAGCTGGGTACAATGAGCAGTTCTTC. Protein sequence: CASSFAPGTGVRLAGYNEQFF.

A note on this clonotype: At one end the junction does not follow the germline gene, possibly because of a read error. The J gene is TRBJ2-4, the V gene TRBV27; D is perhaps TRBD1 (6 bases). Per germline, CDR1 MNHEY and CDR2 SMNVEV (reference sequence). CDR3 length: 16 residues. The CDR3 region has the DNA TGTGTCAGCAGCCGGCCGAACAGGGTTTCCAAAAACATTCAGTACTTC. Its translation is CVSSRPNRVSKNIQYF.

The rearrangement uses TRBV6-6 and TRBJ2-7; weak D call: TRBD2 (5 bases). V was clipped by 6 bases and J by 5 bases, with 14 bases between them. CDR1 and CDR2 from the germline V gene are MNHNY and SVGAGI (reference sequence). This CDR3 contains 13 residues. As DNA, the CDR3 is TGTGCCAGCAGCCGAACTGGGGAGAACGAGCAGTACTTC. Translating gives CASSRTGENEQYF.

Only a few counts were recorded for this clonotype. J is TRBJ2-5 and V is TRBV27; TRBD1 matches 10 bases. The length of the CDR3 is 15 residues. The junction had 6 bases not matched to a gene; V was cut back by 3 bases and J by 5 bases. Germline lookup yields CDR1 MNHEY and CDR2 SMNVEV (reference sequence). The DNA of the CDR3 is TGTGCCAGCAGTTTTTCGACAGGGGGCCGGGAGACCCAGTACTTC. This gives the protein CASSFSTGGRETQYF.

This clonotype has a count of ten or more. This chain joins TRBV25-1 and TRBJ2-7, with D unclear. The V and J ends lost 5 bases and 2 bases respectively, with 7 bases between them. CDR1 is MGHDK, CDR2 SYGVNS, per germline. The CDR3 totals 12 residues. CDR3 nucleotides: TGTGCCAGCAGTCTTCATCCCTACGAGCAGTACTTC. As protein: CASSLHPYEQYF.

The V gene is TRBV28, the J gene TRBJ2-3; D is perhaps TRBD1 or TRBD2 (5 bases each). Deletions cut 5 bases from V and 0 bases from J, with 6 bases between. The CDR3 has 13 amino acids. Germline CDR1 is MDHEN and CDR2 is SYDVKM. CDR3 in amino acids: CASSGDSTDTQYF. The DNA of the CDR3 is TGTGCCAGCAGTGGGGACAGCACAGATACGCAGTATTTT.

The CDR3 coding sequence is TGCGCCAGCAGCTTGAGACTAGCGGGAGTGCCGTGGGATGAGCAGTACTTC. Encoded protein: CASSLRLAGVPWDEQYF. The rearrangement uses TRBV5-1 and TRBJ2-5, with 12 positions matching TRBD2. The germline V gene has CDR1 SGHRS and CDR2 YFSETQ. The CDR3 is 17 amino acids. The V and J ends lost 1 base and 11 bases, in that order; junction bases with no gene match: 15. Filled out from reference TRBV5-1 and TRBJ2-5, the complete variable domain reads KAGVTQTPRYLIKTRGQQVTLSCSPISGHRSVSWYQQTPGQGLQFLFEYFSETQRNKGNFPGRFSGRQFSNSRSEMNVSTLELGDSALYLCASSLRLAGVPWDEQYFGPGTRLLVL.

This chain links TRBV7-6 with TRBJ2-5; 10 nucleotides line up with TRBD2. The V gene end was trimmed by 2 bases and the J gene end by 0 bases; junction bases not matched to a gene: 9. Germline V lookup: CDR1 SGHVS, CDR2 FNYEAQ. The CDR3 has 18 residues. CDR3 nucleotides: TGTGCCAGCAGCTTATTGTCTAGCGGGAGAAGGTACCAAGAGACCCAGTACTTC. Encoded protein: CASSLLSSGRRYQETQYF.

V usage is TRBV7-2 and J usage is TRBJ2-1, with D unclear. Germline-derived CDR1 and CDR2 are SGHTA and FQGNSA. This CDR3 contains 13 residues. V was pared by 1 base and J by 7 bases, with 8 bases between. CDR3 DNA: TGTGCCAGCAGCTTAGAACTGCCAAATGAGCAGTTCTTC. Residues: CASSLELPNEQFF.

V is TRBV30 and J is TRBJ1-5, with TRBD1 as a possible D gene (6 bases). V was pared by 0 bases and J by 6 bases, with 12 bases between. The CDR3 spans 14 residues. The germline CDR1 and CDR2 sequences are GTSNPN and SVGIG (reference sequence). The CDR3 protein is CAWSVTGSGQPQHF. DNA of the CDR3: TGTGCCTGGAGTGTAACAGGGTCGGGTCAGCCCCAGCATTTT.

This rearrangement joins TRBV5-1 to TRBJ2-3; TRBD2 aligns across 7 bases. Germline CDR1 and CDR2: SGHRS and YFSETQ. Unmatched junction bases numbered 7, after V lost 1 base and J lost 2 bases. The length of the CDR3 is 16 residues. CDR3 sequence (DNA): TGCGCCAGCAGCTTGAGGGAGGGGAGACCCACAGATACGCAGTATTTT. Amino acid sequence: CASSLREGRPTDTQYF.

V usage is TRBV5-1 and J usage is TRBJ2-2; TRBD2 matches 8 bases. V trimming: 2 bases; J trimming: 1 base; junction bases outside the gene matches: 4. Germline V gene lookup returns CDR1 SGHRS and CDR2 YFSETQ. CDR3 length: 16 amino acids. In nucleotides, the CDR3 is TGCGCCAGCAGCTTCGACGCGGGAGGGAACACCGGGGAGCTGTTTTTT. It is translated as CASSFDAGGNTGELFF.

V is TRBV20-1 and J is TRBJ2-3, with unresolved D. The CDR3 runs 13 residues. The germline V and J ends were trimmed by 4 bases and 2 bases, with 10 bases remaining between them. The germline V gene encodes CDR1 DFQATT and CDR2 SNEGSKA (reference sequence). Written as DNA, the CDR3 is TGCAGTGCTACCCTGGGCCCCACAGATACGCAGTATTTT. Protein: CSATLGPTDTQYF.

The chain couples TRBV7-2 to TRBJ1-5; D is possibly TRBD1 (6 bases). V lost 5 bases, J lost 4 bases, and 15 bases lay in between. There are 15 residues in the CDR3. Germline V CDR1 and CDR2: SGHTA, FQGNSA. CDR3 sequence: CASSPHGQLNQPQHF. The CDR3 DNA follows: TGTGCCAGCAGCCCCCATGGACAGTTAAATCAGCCCCAGCATTTT.

This clonotype showed up just a few times. The V and J genes are TRBV28 and TRBJ2-1, with a weak D call TRBD2 (5 bases). Germline V gene sequence: CDR1 MDHEN, CDR2 SYDVKM. V dropped 8 bases and J dropped 6 bases, with 17 bases sitting between them. The CDR3 spans 14 residues. The CDR3 sequence is CASAPAGGLNEQFF. DNA of the CDR3: TGTGCCAGCGCCCCCGCCGGCGGGCTCAATGAGCAGTTCTTC. Looking up the rest from reference TRBV28 and TRBJ2-1 gives the full variable domain: DVKVTQSSRYLVKRTGEKVFLECVQDMDHENMFWYRQDPGLGLRLIYFSYDVKMKEKGDIPEGYSVSREKKERFSLILESASTNQTSMYLCASAPAGGLNEQFFGPGTRLTVL.

The V gene is TRBV20-1, the J gene TRBJ2-3; D gene ambiguous. The CDR3 extends over 17 amino acids. Trimming stripped 0 bases from V and 2 bases from J, with 18 bases between. The V gene's germline CDR1 is DFQATT and CDR2 SNEGSKA (reference sequence). This chain's CDR3 is CSARDSRRADDTDTQYF. The CDR3 nucleotides read TGCAGTGCTAGAGATTCTCGTCGGGCCGACGACACAGATACGCAGTATTTT.

The sample holds a few counts of this clonotype. The V gene is TRBV24-1, the J gene TRBJ2-1; TRBD2 aligns across 9 bases. Unmatched junction bases numbered 12, after V lost 6 bases and J lost 7 bases. The germline V gene has CDR1 KGHDR and CDR2 SFDVKD. The CDR3 loop spans 16 amino acids. CDR3 DNA: TGTGCCACCAGTCCCCTGGCTAGCGGGGTTGGGAATGAGCAGTTCTTC. Encoded protein: CATSPLASGVGNEQFF.

This clonotype was recorded at least ten times. V gene TRBV20-1 combines with J gene TRBJ2-1; D not certain. This CDR3 contains 12 residues. CDR1 DFQATT and CDR2 SNEGSKA come from the germline V gene (reference sequence). V lost 3 bases, J lost 13 bases, and 16 bases lay in between. In DNA form, the CDR3 reads TGCAGTGCTAGGGGTAGCATACCGGAACAGTTCTTC. Translated, it gives CSARGSIPEQFF.

The sample holds many counts of this clonotype. The rearrangement joins TRBV5-5 to TRBJ2-5; D call uncertain. The CDR3 is 14 amino acids. Trimming took off 0 bases at V and 3 bases at J, with 9 bases between the two ends. Germline loops: CDR1 SGHKS, CDR2 YYEKEE (reference sequence). This chain's CDR3 is CASSLAVTEETQYF. CDR3 nucleotide sequence: TGTGCCAGCAGCTTGGCCGTGACGGAAGAGACCCAGTACTTC.

The chain's CDR3 is CASSPSWDTQYF. CDR3 coding DNA: TGTGCCAGCAGCCCCTCGTGGGATACGCAGTATTTT. The J gene is TRBJ2-3, the V gene TRBV3-1; D uncertain. The CDR3 runs 12 residues. Germline assignment: CDR1 LGHDT and CDR2 YNNKEL (reference sequence). The V and J ends lost 4 bases and 6 bases respectively, with 8 bases between them.